This is a list of T cell receptor beta chains from one sample in a study of synovial regulatory T cells in juvenile arthritis. Produced via immunoSEQ multiplex PCR; TCRdb's table is partial and in-frame only. The sample includes 9,000 to 10,000 clones. Material: Treg cells from blood. These receptors originate from a donor younger than 30 with juvenile idiopathic arthritis. CDR3s include the opening cysteine and the closing phenylalanine or tryptophan. A row's size may be missing; if present it is once, few, many or a size class.

V: TRBV7-9; size: .; J: TRBJ2-1; CDR3: CAGRRSGGSHNEQFF
V: TRBV4-1; size: .; J: TRBJ1-2; CDR3: CASSQGFGQGAGGYTF
V: TRBV10-3; size: .; J: TRBJ1-2; CDR3: CAISDDSAYGYTF
V: TRBV19; size: .; J: TRBJ2-1; CDR3: CASSLAGGSHNEQFF
V: TRBV19; size: .; J: TRBJ1-1; CDR3: CASSGGGIAFF
V: TRBV18; size: .; J: TRBJ1-1; CDR3: CASSPATQNTEAFF
V: TRBV2; size: .; J: TRBJ2-7; CDR3: CASSGTSVEQYF
V: TRBV11-1; size: medium-sized; J: TRBJ1-3; CDR3: CASRPAGGNTIYF
V: TRBV11-2; size: .; J: TRBJ2-7; CDR3: CASSLARRGTEQYF
V: TRBV6-5; size: .; J: TRBJ2-4; CDR3: CASSQSYPSIQYF
V: TRBV7-8; size: .; J: TRBJ1-5; CDR3: CASSLGAVGNQPQHF
V: TRBV6-6; size: .; J: TRBJ2-1; CDR3: CASRRGTGTYNEQFF
V: TRBV19; size: .; J: TRBJ1-2; CDR3: CASSIGTVNYGYTF
V: TRBV5-8; size: .; J: TRBJ1-4; CDR3: CASSSQDAATNEKLFF
V: TRBV19; size: .; J: TRBJ1-2; CDR3: CASVTRDGGYGYTF
V: TRBV28; size: .; J: TRBJ1-2; CDR3: CASSGQPNYGYTF
V: TRBV18; size: .; J: TRBJ1-2; CDR3: CASSRGAGDGYTF
V: TRBV7-3; size: medium-sized; J: TRBJ2-2; CDR3: CASSLTNTGELFF
V: TRBV18; size: .; J: TRBJ2-4; CDR3: CASSPDLSAKNIQYF
V: TRBV5-1; size: .; J: TRBJ2-2; CDR3: CASSRGDTGELFF
V: TRBV4-1; size: .; J: TRBJ1-2; CDR3: CASSSPGASGLNYGYTF
V: TRBV6-1; size: .; J: TRBJ2-7; CDR3: CAATRDRTSYEQYF
V: TRBV2; size: medium-sized; J: TRBJ2-4; CDR3: CASSPRNIQDSVKNIQYF
V: TRBV4-2; size: medium-sized; J: TRBJ1-2; CDR3: CASSQDTKNYGYTF
V: TRBV19; size: .; J: TRBJ2-1; CDR3: CASSIEMGVPSSYNEQFF
V: TRBV18; size: .; J: TRBJ1-3; CDR3: CASSPRTGKSNTIYF
V: TRBV28; size: .; J: TRBJ2-1; CDR3: CASRSGGGRDNEQFF
V: TRBV6-5; size: .; J: TRBJ1-6; CDR3: CASSYSPSWNSPLHF
V: TRBV14; size: .; J: TRBJ2-1; CDR3: CASSQGGIYEQFF
V: TRBV5-1; size: .; J: TRBJ1-6; CDR3: CASSLDGTDNSPLHF
V: TRBV2; size: .; J: TRBJ1-6; CDR3: CASRGTGNNSPLHF
V: TRBV10-3; size: .; J: TRBJ2-3; CDR3: CAIRGTSGSTDTQYF
V: TRBV27; size: .; J: TRBJ1-4; CDR3: CASTLRSGPEIEKLFF